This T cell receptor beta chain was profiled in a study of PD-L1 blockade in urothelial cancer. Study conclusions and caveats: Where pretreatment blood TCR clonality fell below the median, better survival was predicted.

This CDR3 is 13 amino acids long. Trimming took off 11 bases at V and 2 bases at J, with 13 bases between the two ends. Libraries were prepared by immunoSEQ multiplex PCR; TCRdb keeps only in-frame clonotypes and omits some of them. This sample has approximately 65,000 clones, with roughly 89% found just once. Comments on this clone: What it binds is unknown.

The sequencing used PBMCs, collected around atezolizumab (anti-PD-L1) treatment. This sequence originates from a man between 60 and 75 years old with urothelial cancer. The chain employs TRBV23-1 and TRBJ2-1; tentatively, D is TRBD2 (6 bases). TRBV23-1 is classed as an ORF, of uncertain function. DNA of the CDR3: TGCGCCGGGGACTTGGGCCCCTACAATGAGCAGTTCTTC. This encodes CAGDLGPYNEQFF.